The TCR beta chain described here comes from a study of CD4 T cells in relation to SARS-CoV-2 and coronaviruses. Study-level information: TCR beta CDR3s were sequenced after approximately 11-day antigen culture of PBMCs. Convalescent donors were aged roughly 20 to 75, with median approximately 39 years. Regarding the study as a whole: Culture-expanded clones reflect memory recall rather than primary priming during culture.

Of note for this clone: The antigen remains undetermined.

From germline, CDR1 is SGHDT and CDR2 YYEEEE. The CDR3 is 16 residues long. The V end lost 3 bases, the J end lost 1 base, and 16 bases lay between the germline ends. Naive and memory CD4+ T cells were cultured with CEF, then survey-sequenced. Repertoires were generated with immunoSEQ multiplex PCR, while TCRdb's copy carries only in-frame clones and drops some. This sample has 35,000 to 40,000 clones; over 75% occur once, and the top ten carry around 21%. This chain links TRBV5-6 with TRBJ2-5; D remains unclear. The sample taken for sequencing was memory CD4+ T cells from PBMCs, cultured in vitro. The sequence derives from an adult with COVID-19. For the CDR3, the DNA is TGTGCCAGCAGCTCTTTATATGTGGCAGTCCAAGAGACCCAGTACTTC. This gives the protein CASSSLYVAVQETQYF.